The sample holds many counts of the clone carrying this T cell receptor (beta chain). This sample was taken from a study of CD8+CD57+ T cells in acquired aplastic anemia. Overall study context: Sorted CD4+ and CD8+ cell DNA averaged about 3 ug. In CD4+ cells, healthy donors produced an average of about 11 million reads.

With V trimmed by 4 bases and J by 5 bases, 5 bases remained unmatched. This CDR3 contains 14 residues. Germline V lookup: CDR1 MNHEY, CDR2 SMNVEV (reference sequence). Profiling that covered TCR beta VDJ and CDR3 relied on genomic DNA as its template. Each CDR3 protein is one row after TCRdb ran MiXCR on the reads. This sample has some 200,000 distinct CDR3 sequences, with 61% found just once. The receptor was isolated from a human donor in good health. The specimen sequenced was sorted CD4+, CD8+, or CD8+CD57+ T cells (not recorded which) from PBMCs. This chain uses TRBV27 with TRBJ2-7, with 10 bases lining up with TRBD1. This chain's CDR3 is CASSWTGGNNEQYF. CDR3 nucleotides: TGTGCCAGCAGTTGGACAGGGGGTAATAACGAGCAGTACTTC.